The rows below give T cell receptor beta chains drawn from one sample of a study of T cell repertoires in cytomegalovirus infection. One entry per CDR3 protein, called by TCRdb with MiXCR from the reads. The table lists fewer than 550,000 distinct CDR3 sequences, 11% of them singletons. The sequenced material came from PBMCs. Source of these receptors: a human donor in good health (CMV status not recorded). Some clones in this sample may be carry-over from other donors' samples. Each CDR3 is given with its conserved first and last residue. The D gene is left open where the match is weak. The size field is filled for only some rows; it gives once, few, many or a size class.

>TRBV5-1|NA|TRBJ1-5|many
TGCGCCAGCAGCTTGATCACGGATAGCAATCAGCCCCAGCATTTT
CASSLITDSNQPQHF
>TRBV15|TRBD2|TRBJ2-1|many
TGTGCCACCAGCAGAGCTAGCGGGAGTCCCTACAATGAGCAGTTCTTC
CATSRASGSPYNEQFF
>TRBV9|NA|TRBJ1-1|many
TGTGCCAGCAGCGTTGGCCTCGAGGTCACTGAAGCTTTCTTT
CASSVGLEVTEAFF
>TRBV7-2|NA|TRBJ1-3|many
TGTGCCAGCAGCTCGGGGGCAGGGAGTTATTCTGGAAACACCATATATTTT
CASSSGAGSYSGNTIYF
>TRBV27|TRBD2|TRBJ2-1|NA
TGTGCCAGCACCACCTTCGGGGGAGGGCCCTACAATGAGCAGTTCTTC
CASTTFGGGPYNEQFF
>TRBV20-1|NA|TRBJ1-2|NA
TGCAGTGCTAGAGCTGGGACGTCCGTCGGGGGCTACACCTTC
CSARAGTSVGGYTF
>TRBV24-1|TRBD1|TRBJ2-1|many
TGTGCCACCAGTGTTCGACAGGGGATATACAATGAGCAGTTCTTC
CATSVRQGIYNEQFF
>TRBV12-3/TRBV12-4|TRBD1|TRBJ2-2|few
TGTGCCAGCTCATCAGGGGGCTCCGGGGAGCTGTTTTTT
CASSSGGSGELFF
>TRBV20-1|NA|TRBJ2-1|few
TGCAGTGCTGATCTCCGTCCCCGACTTGAGCAGTTCTTC
CSADLRPRLEQFF
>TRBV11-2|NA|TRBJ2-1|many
TGTGCCAGCAGCTTAGCGGGGCACAATGAGCAGTTCTTC
CASSLAGHNEQFF
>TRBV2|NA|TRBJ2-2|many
TGTGCCAGCAGTGAAAGCCCCCCGGGGGACACCGGGGAGCTGTTTTTT
CASSESPPGDTGELFF
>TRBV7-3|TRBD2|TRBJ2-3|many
TGTGCCAGTTCGGCAGCGGGGTACACAGATACGCAGTATTTT
CASSAAGYTDTQYF
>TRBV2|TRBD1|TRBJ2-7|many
TGTGCCAGCAGGATCAGGGGGAGCTCCTACGAGCAGTACTTC
CASRIRGSSYEQYF
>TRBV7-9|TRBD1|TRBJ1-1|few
TGTGCCAGCAGCGCCCGGGACAGGGGTGGGGGAGCTTTCTTT
CASSARDRGGGAFF
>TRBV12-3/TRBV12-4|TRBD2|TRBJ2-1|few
TGTGCCAGCAGTTCGGGACTAGTGGGCACAAATGAGCAGTTCTTC
CASSSGLVGTNEQFF
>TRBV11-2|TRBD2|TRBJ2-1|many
TGTGCCAGCAGCTTTGGACTAGCGGGGGGCGATGGGTATGAGCAGTTCTTC
CASSFGLAGGDGYEQFF
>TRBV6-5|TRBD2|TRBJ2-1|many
TGTGCCAGCAGTTACAAGGGGACTAGCTCCTACAATGAGCAGTTCTTC
CASSYKGTSSYNEQFF
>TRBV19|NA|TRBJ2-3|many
TGTGCCGGTAGTACCATTCGGACTACTTACACAGATACGCAGTATTTT
CAGSTIRTTYTDTQYF
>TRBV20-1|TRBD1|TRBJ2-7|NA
TGCAGTGCTAGATCTATGGACAGGGGGAGCTACGAGCAGTACTTC
CSARSMDRGSYEQYF
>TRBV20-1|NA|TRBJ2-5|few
TGCAGTGCTAGAGATGTCCCGGAGGAGACCCAGTACTTC
CSARDVPEETQYF
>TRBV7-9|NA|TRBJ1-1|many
TGTGCCAGCAGCTTCGTAGAGGCGATTGCTGAAGCTTTCTTT
CASSFVEAIAEAFF
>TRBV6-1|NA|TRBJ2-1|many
TGTGCCAGCAGTGTAACAATCTCAGAGTACAATGAGCAGTTCTTC
CASSVTISEYNEQFF
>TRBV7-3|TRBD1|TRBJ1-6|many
TGTGCCAGCAGCGCTACCGGGACAGAGAATTCACCCCTCCACTTT
CASSATGTENSPLHF
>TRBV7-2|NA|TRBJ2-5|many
TGTGCCAGCAGCTTATTAAGTCTTGGAGAGACCCAGTACTTC
CASSLLSLGETQYF
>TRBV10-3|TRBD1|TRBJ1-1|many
TGTGCCATCAGTGCAAGGGGACAGGGAGGCACTGAAGCTTTCTTT
CAISARGQGGTEAFF
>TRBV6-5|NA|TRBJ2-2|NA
TGTGCCAGCAGTTACTCCAGAAAGGCCGGGAGCCCCGGGGAGCTGTTTTTT
CASSYSRKAGSPGELFF
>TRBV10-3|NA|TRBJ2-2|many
TGTGCCATTCGGACGGGTTCGAACACCGGGGAGCTGTTTTTT
CAIRTGSNTGELFF
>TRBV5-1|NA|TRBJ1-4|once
TGCGCCAGCAGCTTGGTTCCCTGGGGAACTAATGAAAAACTGTTTTTT
CASSLVPWGTNEKLFF
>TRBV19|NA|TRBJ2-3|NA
TGTGCCAGTAGTATAAGTGCCCGGGTTAGCACAGATACGCAGTATTTT
CASSISARVSTDTQYF